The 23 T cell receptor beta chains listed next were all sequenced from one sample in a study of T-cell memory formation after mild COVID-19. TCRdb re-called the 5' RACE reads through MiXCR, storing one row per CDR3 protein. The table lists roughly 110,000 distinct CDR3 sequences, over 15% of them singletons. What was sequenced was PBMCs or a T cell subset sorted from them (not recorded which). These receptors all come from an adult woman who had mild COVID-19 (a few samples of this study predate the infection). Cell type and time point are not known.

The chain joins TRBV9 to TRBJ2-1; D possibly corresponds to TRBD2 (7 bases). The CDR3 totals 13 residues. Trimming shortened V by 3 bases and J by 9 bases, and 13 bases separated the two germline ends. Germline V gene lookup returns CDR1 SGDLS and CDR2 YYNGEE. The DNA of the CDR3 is TGTGCCAGCAGCGCCGGGGGGCCTCGTGAGCAGTTCTTC. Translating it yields CASSAGGPREQFF.

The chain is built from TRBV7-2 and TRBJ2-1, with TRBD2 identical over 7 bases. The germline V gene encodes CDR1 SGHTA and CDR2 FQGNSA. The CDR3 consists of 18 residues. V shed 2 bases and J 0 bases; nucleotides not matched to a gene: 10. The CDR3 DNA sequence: TGTGCCAGCAGCTTAACGTCTAGCGGCCTGAGCTCCTACAATGAGCAGTTCTTC. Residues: CASSLTSSGLSSYNEQFF. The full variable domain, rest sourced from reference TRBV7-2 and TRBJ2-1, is GAGVSQSPSNKVTEKGKDVELRCDPISGHTALYWYRQSLGQGLEFLIYFQGNSAPDKSGLPSDRFSAERTGGSVSTLTIQRTQQEDSAVYLCASSLTSSGLSSYNEQFFGPGTRLTVL.

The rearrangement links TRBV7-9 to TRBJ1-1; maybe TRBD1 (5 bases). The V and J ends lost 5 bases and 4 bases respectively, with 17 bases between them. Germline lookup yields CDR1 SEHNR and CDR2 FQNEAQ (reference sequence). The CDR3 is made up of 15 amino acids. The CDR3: CASSPWQGSRTEAFF. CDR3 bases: TGTGCCAGCAGCCCCTGGCAGGGAAGCCGCACTGAAGCTTTCTTT.

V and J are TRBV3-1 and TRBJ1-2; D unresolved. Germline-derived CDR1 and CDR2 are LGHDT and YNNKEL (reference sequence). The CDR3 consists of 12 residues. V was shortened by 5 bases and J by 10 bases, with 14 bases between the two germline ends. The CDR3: CASSDGEVLYTF. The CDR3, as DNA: TGTGCCAGCAGCGACGGGGAAGTTCTCTACACCTTC.

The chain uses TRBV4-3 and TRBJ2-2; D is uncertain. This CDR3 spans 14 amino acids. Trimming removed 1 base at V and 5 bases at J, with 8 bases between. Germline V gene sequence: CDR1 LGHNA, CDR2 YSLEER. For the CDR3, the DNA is TGCGCCAGCAGCCAAGCCCCCGGGACCGGGGAGCTGTTTTTT. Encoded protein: CASSQAPGTGELFF.

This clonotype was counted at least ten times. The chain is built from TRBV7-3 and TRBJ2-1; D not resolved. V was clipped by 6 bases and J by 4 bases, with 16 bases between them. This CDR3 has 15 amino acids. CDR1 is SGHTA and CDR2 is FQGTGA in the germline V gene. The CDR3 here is CASSPTAGSYNEQFF. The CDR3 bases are TGTGCCAGCAGTCCCACAGCCGGGTCTTACAATGAGCAGTTCTTC.

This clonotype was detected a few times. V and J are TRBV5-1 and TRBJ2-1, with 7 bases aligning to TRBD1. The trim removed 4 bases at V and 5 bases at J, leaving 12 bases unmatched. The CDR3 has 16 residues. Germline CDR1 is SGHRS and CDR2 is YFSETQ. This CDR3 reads CASSLRQGRKDNEQFF. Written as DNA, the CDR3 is TGCGCCAGCAGCCTCCGACAGGGTAGGAAGGACAATGAGCAGTTCTTC.

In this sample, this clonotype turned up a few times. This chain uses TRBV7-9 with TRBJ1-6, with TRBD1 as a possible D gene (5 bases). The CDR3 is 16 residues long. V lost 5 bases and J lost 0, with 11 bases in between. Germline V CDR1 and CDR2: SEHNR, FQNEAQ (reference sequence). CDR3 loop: CASSPQDSSYNSPLHF. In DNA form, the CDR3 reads TGTGCCAGCAGCCCACAGGATAGCTCCTATAATTCACCCCTCCACTTT.

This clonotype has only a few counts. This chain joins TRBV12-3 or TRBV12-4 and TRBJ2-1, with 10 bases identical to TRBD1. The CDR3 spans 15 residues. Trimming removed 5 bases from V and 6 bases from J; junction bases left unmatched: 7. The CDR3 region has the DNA TGTGCCAGCAGTCCCCGGGACAGGGGCGGCAATGAGCAGTTCTTC. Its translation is CASSPRDRGGNEQFF.

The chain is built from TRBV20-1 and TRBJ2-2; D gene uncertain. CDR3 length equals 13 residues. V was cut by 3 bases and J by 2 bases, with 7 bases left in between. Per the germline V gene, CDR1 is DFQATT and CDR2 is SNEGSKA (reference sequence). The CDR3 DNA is TGCAGTGCTAGGCAGGAAAACACCGGGGAGCTGTTTTTT. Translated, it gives CSARQENTGELFF.

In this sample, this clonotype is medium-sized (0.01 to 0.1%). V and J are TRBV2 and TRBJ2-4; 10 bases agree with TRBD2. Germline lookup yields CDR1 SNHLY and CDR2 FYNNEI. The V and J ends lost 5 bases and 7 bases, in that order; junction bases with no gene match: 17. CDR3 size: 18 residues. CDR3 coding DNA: TGTGCCAGCAGTCTTACCGATGGGCTAGCGGGAGTAACTAACATTCAGTACTTC. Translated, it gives CASSLTDGLAGVTNIQYF.

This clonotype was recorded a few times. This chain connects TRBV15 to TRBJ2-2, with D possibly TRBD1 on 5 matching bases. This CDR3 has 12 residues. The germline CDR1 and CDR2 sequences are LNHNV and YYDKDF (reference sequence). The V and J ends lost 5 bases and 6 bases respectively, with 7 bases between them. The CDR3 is CATSGRAGELFF. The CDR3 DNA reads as TGTGCCACCAGCGGCAGGGCCGGGGAGCTGTTTTTT.

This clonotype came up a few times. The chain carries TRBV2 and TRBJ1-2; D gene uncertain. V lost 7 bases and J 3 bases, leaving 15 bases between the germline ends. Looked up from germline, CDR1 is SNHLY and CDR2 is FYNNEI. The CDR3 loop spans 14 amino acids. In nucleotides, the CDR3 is TGTGCCAGCAACCCCGGGCAGTCGGACTATGGCTACACCTTC. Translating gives CASNPGQSDYGYTF.

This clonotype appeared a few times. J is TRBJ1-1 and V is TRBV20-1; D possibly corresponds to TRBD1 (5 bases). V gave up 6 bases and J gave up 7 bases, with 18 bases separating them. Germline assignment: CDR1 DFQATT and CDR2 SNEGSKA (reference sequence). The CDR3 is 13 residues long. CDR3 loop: CSAATGLVDEAFF. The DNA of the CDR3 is TGCAGTGCCGCGACGGGGCTAGTAGATGAAGCTTTCTTT.

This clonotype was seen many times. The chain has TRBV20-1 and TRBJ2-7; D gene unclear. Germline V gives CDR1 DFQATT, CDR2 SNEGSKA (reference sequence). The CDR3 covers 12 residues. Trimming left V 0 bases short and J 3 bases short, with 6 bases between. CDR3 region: CSARDPGYEQYF. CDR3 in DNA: TGCAGTGCTAGAGATCCCGGCTACGAGCAGTACTTC.

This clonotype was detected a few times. DNA for the CDR3: TGCGCCAGCAGCCCCGAGATAGGCGAAAAACTGTTTTTT. Its translation: CASSPEIGEKLFF. This chain joins TRBV4-1 and TRBJ1-4; D is undetermined. The length of the CDR3 is 13 residues. Trimming took off 4 bases at V and 8 bases at J, with 11 bases between the two ends. Germline V gives CDR1 MGHRA, CDR2 YSYEKL.

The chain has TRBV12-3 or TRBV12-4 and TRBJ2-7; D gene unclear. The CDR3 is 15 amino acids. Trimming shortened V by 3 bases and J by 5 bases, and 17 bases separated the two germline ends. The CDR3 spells CASSLDSPSFHEQYF. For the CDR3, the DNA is TGTGCCAGCAGTTTGGATAGCCCTTCCTTCCACGAGCAGTACTTC.

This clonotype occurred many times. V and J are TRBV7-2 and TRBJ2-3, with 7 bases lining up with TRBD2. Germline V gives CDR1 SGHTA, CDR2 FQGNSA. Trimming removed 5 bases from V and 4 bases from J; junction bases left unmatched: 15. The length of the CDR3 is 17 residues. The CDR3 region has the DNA TGTGCCAGCAGCGCGCTAAGTGGGACTACGACGCCAGATACGCAGTATTTT. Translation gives CASSALSGTTTPDTQYF.

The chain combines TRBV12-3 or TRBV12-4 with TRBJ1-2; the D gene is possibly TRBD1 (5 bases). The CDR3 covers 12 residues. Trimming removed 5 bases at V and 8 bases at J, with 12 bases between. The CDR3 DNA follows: TGTGCCAGCAGTCGGACGGGACTCGGCTACACCTTC. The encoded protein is CASSRTGLGYTF.

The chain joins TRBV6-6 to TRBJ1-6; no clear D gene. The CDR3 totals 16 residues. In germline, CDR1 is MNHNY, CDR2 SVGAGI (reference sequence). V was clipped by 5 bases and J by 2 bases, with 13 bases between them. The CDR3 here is CASSTLGPTYNSPLHF. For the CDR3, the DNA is TGTGCCAGCAGTACCCTCGGGCCGACCTATAATTCACCCCTCCACTTT.

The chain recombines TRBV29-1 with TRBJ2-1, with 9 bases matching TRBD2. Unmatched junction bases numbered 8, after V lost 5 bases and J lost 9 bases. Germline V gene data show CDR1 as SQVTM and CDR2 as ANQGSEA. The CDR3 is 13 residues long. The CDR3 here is CSVLERGAGEQFF. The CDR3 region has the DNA TGCAGCGTTTTAGAGCGGGGGGCCGGTGAGCAGTTCTTC.

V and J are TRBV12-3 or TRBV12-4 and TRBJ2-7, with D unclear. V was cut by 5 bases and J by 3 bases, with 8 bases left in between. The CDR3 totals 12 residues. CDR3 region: CASSPSNYEQYF. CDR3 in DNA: TGTGCCAGCAGTCCGAGCAACTACGAGCAGTACTTC.

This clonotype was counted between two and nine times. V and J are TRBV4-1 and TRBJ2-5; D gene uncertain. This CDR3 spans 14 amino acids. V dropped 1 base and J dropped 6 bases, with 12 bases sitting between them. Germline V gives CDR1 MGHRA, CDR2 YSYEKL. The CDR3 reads CASSQVMGYQTQYF. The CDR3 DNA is TGCGCCAGCAGCCAAGTAATGGGGTACCAGACCCAGTACTTC.